These 13 T cell receptor beta chains originate from one sample sequenced in a study of PD-L1 blockade in urothelial cancer. Time point specified: pretreatment peripheral blood. TCRdb's copy holds only in-frame clones and misses some; the assay was immunoSEQ multiplex PCR. Here the sample spans approximately 52,000 clones, over 75% being singletons. Source: PBMCs, taken around atezolizumab (anti-PD-L1) treatment. The receptor set was obtained from a man between 65 and 85 years old with urothelial cancer.

This sequence joins TRBV7-8 and TRBJ2-2; no clear D. Trimming shortened V by 5 bases and J by 1 base, and 17 bases separated the two germline ends. The CDR3 consists of 17 residues. The germline V gene has CDR1 SGHVS and CDR2 FQNEAQ. CDR3 protein: CASSLTPRHRNTGELFF. CDR3 sequence (DNA): TGTGCCAGCAGCCTTACGCCCCGGCACAGGAACACCGGGGAGCTGTTTTTT.

The chain uses TRBV5-6 and TRBJ2-2; D possibly corresponds to TRBD1 (6 bases). CDR1 and CDR2 from the germline V gene are SGHDT and YYEEEE. V was pared by 4 bases and J by 4 bases, with 14 bases between. This CDR3 is built from 15 residues. CDR3 in amino acids: CASSRGGRATGELFF. In DNA form, the CDR3 reads TGTGCCAGCAGCCGTGGGGGCAGAGCCACCGGGGAGCTGTTTTTT.

The rearrangement uses TRBV7-8 and TRBJ2-1, with TRBD1 identical over 8 bases. This CDR3 region has 14 residues. Germline loops: CDR1 SGHVS, CDR2 FQNEAQ. V lost 1 base, J lost 9 bases, and 5 bases stayed unmatched. The CDR3 loop reads CASSLGTGSSEQFF. In nucleotides, the CDR3 is TGTGCCAGCAGCTTAGGGACAGGGTCCAGTGAGCAGTTCTTC.

The chain carries TRBV30 and TRBJ2-7; D unresolved. CDR1 GTSNPN and CDR2 SVGIG come from the germline V gene (reference sequence). The CDR3 is 12 residues long. Trimming pared 0 bases from V and 1 base from J, leaving 4 bases between. The CDR3 here is CAWSVQSYEQYF. The CDR3 DNA sequence: TGTGCCTGGAGTGTACAATCCTACGAGCAGTACTTC.

The chain couples TRBV13 to TRBJ2-2; D possibly corresponds to TRBD1 (5 bases). The V end lost 5 bases, the J end lost 4 bases, and 11 bases lay between the germline ends. Germline loops: CDR1 PRHDT, CDR2 FYEKMQ (reference sequence). CDR3 length: 14 residues. The CDR3 bases are TGTGCCAGCAGCCCCAGACAGACCACCGGGGAGCTGTTTTTT. Encoded protein: CASSPRQTTGELFF.

The chain carries TRBV14 and TRBJ1-1, with D possibly TRBD1 on 5 matching bases. This CDR3 region has 15 residues. The germline V and J ends were trimmed by 4 bases and 5 bases, with 17 bases remaining between them. The germline CDR1 and CDR2 sequences are SGHDN and FVKESK. In nucleotides, the CDR3 is TGTGCCAGCAGCCTGCGGGAGGGACTTGAGACTGAAGCTTTCTTT. Translating it yields CASSLREGLETEAFF.

The gene calls are TRBV5-5 and TRBJ2-7, with D perhaps TRBD2 (6 bases). Germline loops: CDR1 SGHKS, CDR2 YYEKEE (reference sequence). The CDR3 has 14 amino acids. Trimming pared 4 bases from V and 4 bases from J, leaving 15 bases between. The CDR3 region has the DNA TGTGCCAGCAGCAGCGGTTGGGGGGATTACGAGCAGTACTTC. Its translation: CASSSGWGDYEQYF.

This clone was detected only a few times. J is TRBJ1-1 and V is TRBV5-4; weak D call: TRBD1 (5 bases). The CDR3 is made up of 13 amino acids. Germline CDR1 is SGHNT and CDR2 is YYREEE (reference sequence). V gave up 4 bases and J gave up 1 base, with 8 bases separating them. The CDR3 loop is CASSGGRNTEAFF. Here the CDR3 DNA reads TGTGCCAGCAGCGGGGGGAGGAACACTGAAGCTTTCTTT.

The chain combines TRBV6-1 with TRBJ1-4; possible D gene TRBD1, 5 bases. The germline V and J ends were trimmed by 8 bases and 6 bases, with 13 bases remaining between them. CDR3 length equals 13 residues. Germline V gene sequence: CDR1 MNHNS, CDR2 SASEGT. DNA for the CDR3: TGTGCCAGCTTGGGGGGAGGAGATGAAAAACTGTTTTTT. Amino acids: CASLGGGDEKLFF.

The J gene is TRBJ2-7, the V gene TRBV28; D may be TRBD1 (6 bases). Trimming left V 3 bases short and J 6 bases short, with 15 bases between. Germline CDR1 is MDHEN and CDR2 is SYDVKM. There are 14 residues in the CDR3. The CDR3 spells CASSFSDRSGEQYF. As DNA, the CDR3 is TGTGCCAGCAGTTTTAGTGACAGGTCTGGCGAGCAGTACTTC.

The V gene is TRBV19, the J gene TRBJ2-5, with D tentatively TRBD2 (5 bases). Trimming stripped 7 bases from V and 4 bases from J, with 22 bases between. CDR3 length equals 16 residues. The germline gives CDR1 LNHDA, CDR2 SQIVND (reference sequence). The CDR3 here is CASTPRWAGEGETQYF. DNA for the CDR3: TGTGCCAGTACCCCCCGGTGGGCTGGCGAGGGAGAGACCCAGTACTTC. The variable domain in full, completed from reference TRBV19 and TRBJ2-5, reads DGGITQSPKYLFRKEGQNVTLSCEQNLNHDAMYWYRQDPGQGLRLIYYSQIVNDFQKGDIAEGYSVSREKKESFPLTVTSAQKNPTAFYLCASTPRWAGEGETQYFGPGTRLLVL.

The rearrangement uses TRBV27 and TRBJ1-5, with 10 bases matching TRBD1. The CDR3 is 15 residues long. The V segment lost 3 bases and the J segment 8 bases; nucleotides outside the gene matches: 7. Germline CDR1 reads MNHEY; CDR2 reads SMNVEV (reference sequence). The CDR3 nucleotides read TGTGCCAGCAGTTTGAGAGCCGGGACAGGGGAGCCCCAGCATTTT. It codes for CASSLRAGTGEPQHF.

This sequence joins TRBV5-6 and TRBJ1-4; tentative D call: TRBD1 (6 bases). Trimming cost V 1 base and J 15 bases, with 13 bases left between them. The CDR3 has 12 amino acids. Germline-derived CDR1 and CDR2 are SGHDT and YYEEEE. As DNA, the CDR3 is TGTGCCAGCAGCTTGACCCCCGGGACATTGTTTTTT. It codes for CASSLTPGTLFF.